This T cell receptor (beta chain) is drawn from a study of PD-1 blockade in mismatch repair-deficient tumors. TCRdb's table, derived via immunoSEQ multiplex PCR, lists solely in-frame clones and lacks some. The repertoire holds under 50,000 clones, with 77% as singletons. Only a few counts were recorded for this clone. Germline V gene sequence: CDR1 MDHEN, CDR2 SYDVKM. CDR3 size: 15 residues. The V and J ends lost 2 bases and 4 bases, in that order; junction bases with no gene match: 4. Sequencing used PBMCs, obtained before pembrolizumab treatment. The sequence came from an adult with mismatch repair-deficient cancer. The J gene is TRBJ1-4, the V gene TRBV28, with TRBD1 matching 7 bases. CDR3 nucleotide sequence: TGTGCCAGCAGTTTACCGACAGGGAATAATGAAAAACTGTTTTTT. This encodes CASSLPTGNNEKLFF.